Many counts were recorded for the clone carrying this T cell receptor beta chain. Its target is unknown. This record comes from a study of T-cell memory formation after mild COVID-19. Study-wide background: Clusters were largely donor specific.

TCRdb redid the calling of the 5' RACE reads with MiXCR, one entry per CDR3 protein. This table has tens of thousands of distinct CDR3 sequences, approximately 12% appearing once. General study findings and limits: Clones which contracted sat mainly in CM and EM if CD4+, and in EMRA if CD8+. Later expanders leaned CD4+, whereas clones that contracted between day 15 and 85 were balanced CD4/CD8.

From germline, CDR1 is SGHAT and CDR2 FQNNGV. This CDR3 has 16 residues. Between the trimmed V and J ends, which lost 0 bases and 0 bases, there was a span of 10 bases. This chain connects TRBV11-2 to TRBJ2-3, with D uncertain. Specimen: PBMCs or a T cell subset sorted from them (not recorded which). The origin of this receptor is a man between 18 and 35 years old who had mild COVID-19 (a few samples of this study predate the infection). Cell type and time point are not known. This chain's CDR3 is CASSLETSTSTDTQYF. For the CDR3, the DNA is TGTGCCAGCAGCTTAGAGACTTCTACTAGCACAGATACGCAGTATTTT.